This TCR beta chain was recorded in a study of shared clonotypes between healthy human individuals. The study, taken as a whole, reports: Tissue TCR repertoires likely differ from these blood-only repertoires. Generation probability values for non-shared clonotypes were lower than those for clonotypes shared by all four donors.

Germline assignment: CDR1 SGHTS and CDR2 YDEGEE. V lost 4 bases and J lost 2; bases outside the gene matches: 4. The CDR3 covers 15 residues. The material for each subset, its genomic DNA, was split evenly across several immunoSEQ plates. In the sorted-subset replicate PCRs, approximately 200 ng DNA, 25,000 to 30,000 T cell genomes, was used. Generated by immunoSEQ multiplex PCR, the TCRdb table keeps only in-frame clones and is missing some. The sample yields approximately 600,000 clones, around 95% seen once. The naive CD8 subset, CD45RO-negative cells positively selected for CCR7, excluded terminally differentiated effector memory CD45RA+ cells. In the case of this clone: Its antigen is unidentified.

V is TRBV5-8 and J is TRBJ2-2; 8 bases map to TRBD2. The sequenced sample consisted of naive CD8+ T cells sorted from blood. The clonotype comes from a woman aged 25 to 45 in good health. The CDR3 reads CASSIAGLNTGELFF. Here the CDR3 DNA reads TGTGCCAGCAGCATAGCGGGACTTAACACCGGGGAGCTGTTTTTT.